This is a list of T cell receptor beta chains from one sample in a study of cytomegalovirus exposure and HLA in healthy donors. The data were produced by immunoSEQ multiplex PCR, yet TCRdb's version contains in-frame clones alone and is incomplete. The data contain around 190,000 clones, roughly four fifths of them singletons. Sequencing used PBMCs. These receptors were taken from a man in his thirties or forties in good health and CMV-seronegative. CDR3s include the opening cysteine and the closing phenylalanine or tryptophan. Fields, in order: clone size, J gene, V gene, D gene, CDR3 DNA, CDR3 protein. D genes are given only for firm matches. Size is omitted from some rows. Given values are once, few, many or a class for expanded clones.

>-|TRBJ2-7|TRBV4-1|TRBD2
TGCGCCAGCAGCCAGCCGACTAGCGGGAGAGCTGATGAGCAGTACTTC
CASSQPTSGRADEQYF
>-|TRBJ1-5|TRBV6-5|-
TGTGCCAGCAGTTACTCACAGGGTGGCAATCAGCCCCAGCATTTT
CASSYSQGGNQPQHF
>-|TRBJ2-2|TRBV9|TRBD2
TGTGCCAGCAGCCCATCGGGACTAGCGGGATTCGGGGAGCTGTTTTTT
CASSPSGLAGFGELFF
>few|TRBJ2-7|TRBV19|TRBD1
TGTGCCAGTAGCGTGGGGCCACAGGGGGAGCAGTACTTC
CASSVGPQGEQYF
>few|TRBJ2-2|TRBV5-6|-
TGTGCCAGCAGCTTGGGACAGGCCGTCGGGGAGCTGTTTTTT
CASSLGQAVGELFF
>once|TRBJ1-1|TRBV28|-
TGTGCCAGCAGTGAGCCCTCCAAACAGGGCACTGAAGCTTTCTTT
CASSEPSKQGTEAFF
>-|TRBJ2-2|TRBV5-1|TRBD1
TGCGCCAGCAGTTCGAGCCGTGCAGGGGGGAACACCGGGGAGCTGTTTTTT
CASSSSRAGGNTGELFF
>-|TRBJ2-7|TRBV19|-
TGTGCCAGTAGTAGGAGAGGAGGCTACGAGCAGTACTTC
CASSRRGGYEQYF
>-|TRBJ1-2|TRBV15|TRBD1
TGTGCCACCAGCGTAAGGCTACAGGGGTATGGCTACACCTTC
CATSVRLQGYGYTF
>-|TRBJ1-2|TRBV29-1|-
TGCAGCGTTCTACACAGGGAATTCGGCTATGGCTACACCTTC
CSVLHREFGYGYTF
>-|TRBJ1-2|TRBV2|-
TGTGCCAGCAGCCCCAATCGCGAGTATGGCTACACCTTC
CASSPNREYGYTF
>-|TRBJ1-5|TRBV30|TRBD1
TGTGCCTGGACAGGACAGGATGGCGTTCAGCCCCAGCATTTT
CAWTGQDGVQPQHF
>-|TRBJ2-3|TRBV5-1|TRBD2
TGCGCCAGCAGGTTTAGCGGGACCCTCACAGATACGCAGTATTTT
CASRFSGTLTDTQYF
>-|TRBJ2-2|TRBV9|-
TGTGCCAGCAGCGCGGGACAGAACACCGGGGAGCTGTTTTTT
CASSAGQNTGELFF
>-|TRBJ2-7|TRBV25-1|TRBD2
TGTGCCAGCAGACCTAGCGGGAGCTTTTGGGAGCAGTACTTC
CASRPSGSFWEQYF
>-|TRBJ1-2|TRBV27|-
TGTGCCAGCAGTGACAGCCGTTATCTAGGCTACACCTTC
CASSDSRYLGYTF
>once|TRBJ2-7|TRBV19|-
TGTGCCACCCGGGGTGAGTCCTACGAGCAGTACTTC
CATRGESYEQYF
>-|TRBJ2-7|TRBV19|TRBD2
TGTGCCAGTACTCCTAAGCCGTCGGGGGGGAAGAGGGAGCAGTACTTC
CASTPKPSGGKREQYF
>-|TRBJ2-1|TRBV11-2|TRBD1
TGTGCCAGCAGCTTAAATCGGCTGGGACAGGGCAACAATGAGCAGTTCTTC
CASSLNRLGQGNNEQFF
>-|TRBJ2-1|TRBV7-9|TRBD2
TGTGCCAGCAGTTTTTCCGGGACTAGCGCCTACAATGAGCAGTTCTTC
CASSFSGTSAYNEQFF
>-|TRBJ2-2|TRBV5-1|-
TGCGCCAGCAGCCCTGGACTTCAGTCCGGGGAGCTGTTTTTT
CASSPGLQSGELFF
>-|TRBJ2-7|TRBV6-1|TRBD1
TGTGCCAGCCAGGGACAGGGGTACGAGCAGTACTTC
CASQGQGYEQYF
>few|TRBJ2-7|TRBV19|TRBD2
TGTGCCAGTAGTTTCCGGACTAGCAGCTACGAGCAGTACTTC
CASSFRTSSYEQYF
>-|TRBJ1-2|TRBV15|-
TGTGCCACCAGCAGAAGCATATCAGGGGACGGCTACACCTTC
CATSRSISGDGYTF
>-|TRBJ2-1|TRBV29-1|TRBD2
TGCAGCGTTGAAATCGGGACTAGCGGGAGTAATGAGCAATTCTTC
CSVEIGTSGSNEQFF
>-|TRBJ2-2|TRBV5-1|TRBD1
TGCGCCAGCAGCTTGGAAGGACAGGGGACCGGGGAGCTGTTTTTT
CASSLEGQGTGELFF
>-|TRBJ2-5|TRBV28|-
TGTGCCAGCAGCCCTGGAGGCCCCGGGGTCCAAGAGACCCAGTACTTC
CASSPGGPGVQETQYF
>-|TRBJ2-3|TRBV7-6|TRBD1
TGTGCCAGCAGCTTTTCTACAGGGGGCTTGGGTAATCGGGCAGATACGCAGTATTTT
CASSFSTGGLGNRADTQYF
>-|TRBJ2-7|TRBV6-6|-
TGTGCCAGCAGTGCCCGGGACACCCTCTCCTACGAGCAGTACTTC
CASSARDTLSYEQYF
>once|TRBJ2-1|TRBV11-3|TRBD2
TGTGCCAGCAGCTTACTAGCGGGAAACTACAATGAGCAGTTCTTC
CASSLLAGNYNEQFF
>-|TRBJ2-3|TRBV7-6|TRBD2
TGTGCCAGCAGCGCCAGCCGTGGGACTAGCGGGAGTAGTACAGATACGCAGTATTTT
CASSASRGTSGSSTDTQYF
>-|TRBJ1-2|TRBV19|-
TGTGCCAGTAGTATAGAATCACCGGGACTCCGATTTCGCTACACCTTC
CASSIESPGLRFRYTF
>few|TRBJ2-7|TRBV5-4|TRBD2
TGTGCCAGCAGCTTGGCCCTTCTCCAGTCTAGCGGGATATATTCCTACGAGCAGTACTTC
CASSLALLQSSGIYSYEQYF
>once|TRBJ2-7|TRBV5-4|-
TGTGCCAGCAGCGTTGACAAGACCGAGCAGTACTTC
CASSVDKTEQYF
>few|TRBJ2-5|TRBV5-1|TRBD2
TGCGCCAGCAGCTTGGGAGCGGGAAGGGAAGAGACCCAGTACTTC
CASSLGAGREETQYF
>-|TRBJ1-5|TRBV5-1|TRBD1
TGCGCCAGCAGCCCCTTTACAGGGGGCAATCAGCCCCAGCATTTT
CASSPFTGGNQPQHF
>-|TRBJ2-1|TRBV27|TRBD2
TGTGCCAGCAGTGAGGGGAGACTAGCGGGAGGATACTGGGACTACAATGAGCAGTTCTTC
CASSEGRLAGGYWDYNEQFF
>-|TRBJ2-4|TRBV13|TRBD2
TGTGCCAGCAGCTCATGGACTAGCGGGATAGCCAAAAACATTCAGTACTTC
CASSSWTSGIAKNIQYF
>few|TRBJ2-1|TRBV5-1|TRBD2
TGCGCCAGTTCGGTAGCGGGAGATTCCCATGAGCAGTTCTTC
CASSVAGDSHEQFF
>-|TRBJ2-7|TRBV6-5|-
TGTGCCAGCAGTCCGACCAAGGGAGGATCGGGCGAGCAGTACTTC
CASSPTKGGSGEQYF
>few|TRBJ1-5|TRBV5-6|TRBD1
TGTGCCAGCAGCCGGCAGGGGGGTAATCAGCCCCAGCATTTT
CASSRQGGNQPQHF
>few|TRBJ2-1|TRBV29-1|-
TGCAGCCTCCGACAGCACAATGAGCAGTTCTTC
CSLRQHNEQFF
>-|TRBJ2-5|TRBV10-3|-
TGTGCCATCAGTTCTTTTGGGGCCAGAGAGACCCAGTACTTC
CAISSFGARETQYF
>-|TRBJ2-3|TRBV5-1|TRBD2
TGCGCCAGCAGCTCTGGGATGGGGACTAGCGGATTTCTCACAGATACGCAGTATTTT
CASSSGMGTSGFLTDTQYF
>few|TRBJ2-3|TRBV7-9|-
TGTGCCAGCAGCTTTCCGACTGGCCCCCCTGCGCAGTATTTT
CASSFPTGPPAQYF
>-|TRBJ2-3|TRBV4-1|TRBD2
TGCGCCAGCAGCCAAGATTCCCTAGCGGTATACACAGATACGCAGTATTTT
CASSQDSLAVYTDTQYF
>-|TRBJ2-5|TRBV10-1|TRBD1
TGCGCCAGCAGTGACCGGGACAGGACTGGCCAAGAGACCCAGTACTTC
CASSDRDRTGQETQYF
>-|TRBJ2-5|TRBV5-1|TRBD2
TGCGCCAGCAGCCAGCGGGGGGAGACCCAGTACTTC
CASSQRGETQYF